A single sample gave rise to the 4 T cell receptor beta chains below, sequenced in a study of beta chain features in type 1 diabetes. Whole-study results and caveats: Within each of all four CD4+ subsets, Type 1 diabetes patients had TCRB CDR3s that were moderately but significantly shorter.

The antigens these receptors bind are not known. Isolated RNA was reverse transcribed in full, so expressed TCRB transcripts were sequenced. The table came from immunoSEQ multiplex PCR; TCRdb's copy has only in-frame clones and leaves some out. Counted here are 600,000 to 750,000 clones, 9.5% to 15% occurring once; the ten biggest clones make up more than 0.1%. The specimen sequenced was naive CD4+ T cells from blood. All receptors come from a man aged 30-40 years with type 1 diabetes.

This clone was counted a few times. V gene TRBV7-2 combines with J gene TRBJ1-2; TRBD1 agrees at 7 bases. Germline trimming cut 5 bases from V and 4 bases from J; bases unmatched to any gene: 7. The V gene's germline CDR1 is SGHTA and CDR2 FQGNSA. The CDR3 runs to 14 residues. DNA for the CDR3: TGTGCCAGCAGCCCGGGACAGACTATCTATGGCTACACCTTC. Its translation: CASSPGQTIYGYTF.

This clone was observed a single time. The J gene is TRBJ1-1, the V gene TRBV9; D is unclear. This CDR3 has 13 residues. Trimming removed 4 bases from V and 1 base from J, with 8 bases in between. From germline, CDR1 is SGDLS and CDR2 YYNGEE. CDR3 DNA sequence: TGTGCCAGCAGCCTGGGCTGGAACACTGAAGCTTTCTTT. Protein product: CASSLGWNTEAFF.

The chain employs TRBV7-8 and TRBJ2-1; no clear D. The germline CDR1 and CDR2 sequences are SGHVS and FQNEAQ. Trimming removed 5 bases from V and 3 bases from J, with 11 bases in between. The CDR3 covers 14 residues. For the CDR3, the DNA is TGTGCCAGCAGCGCCCCATTAGACTACAATGAGCAGTTCTTC. Protein product: CASSAPLDYNEQFF.

Only a few counts were recorded for this clone. The rearrangement uses TRBV6-5 and TRBJ2-1, with D perhaps TRBD2 (6 bases). The V end was cut by 10 bases, the J end by 6 bases, with 19 bases between. Per germline, CDR1 MNHEY and CDR2 SVGAGI. The CDR3 is made up of 14 amino acids. CDR3 amino acids: CATSQAGLGNEQFF. CDR3 in DNA: TGTGCCACCTCACAGGCGGGGTTGGGCAATGAGCAGTTCTTC.